The 17 T cell receptor beta chains given below trace back to one sample, sequenced in a study of blood T cell repertoires in COVID-19. Profiled with immunoSEQ multiplex PCR; TCRdb holds only in-frame clones, not every one. The sample lists hundreds of thousands of clones, nearly 90% occurring once. Input material: PBMCs or T cells enriched from blood (not recorded which). All receptors derive from a woman between 18 and 29 years old who had been exposed to COVID-19.

The chain uses TRBV27 and TRBJ2-7; D uncertain. This CDR3 contains 13 residues. Between the trimmed V and J ends, which lost 3 bases and 3 bases, there was a span of 9 bases. CDR1 MNHEY and CDR2 SMNVEV come from the germline V gene (reference sequence). DNA of the CDR3: TGTGCCAGCAGTTTTGGCCAGGACTACGAGCAGTACTTC. It translates to CASSFGQDYEQYF.

The rearrangement uses TRBV2 and TRBJ1-2, with D hard to call. Per the germline V gene, CDR1 is SNHLY and CDR2 is FYNNEI. Trimming cost V 6 bases and J 6 bases, with 14 bases left between them. The CDR3 runs 13 residues. The CDR3 nucleotides are TGTGCCAGCAGCGGGTCTGAAGAGGATGGCTACACCTTC. The encoded protein is CASSGSEEDGYTF.

This chain joins TRBV18 and TRBJ2-7, with TRBD2 matching over 8 bases. V lost 2 bases to trimming and J lost 3 bases; unmatched junction nucleotides: 3. Germline-derived CDR1 and CDR2 are KGHSH and LQKENI. The CDR3 length is 14 residues. The CDR3 coding sequence is TGTGCCAGCTCACCAAGCGGGGGCGTCTACGAGCAGTACTTC. It codes for CASSPSGGVYEQYF. Full variable domain (remainder filled in from reference TRBV18 and TRBJ2-7): NAGVMQNPRHLVRRRGQEARLRCSPMKGHSHVYWYRQLPEEGLKFMVYLQKENIIDESGMPKERFSAEFPKEGPSILRIQQVVRGDSAAYFCASSPSGGVYEQYFGPGTRLTVT.

The chain employs TRBV29-1 and TRBJ1-1, with D unresolved. Germline loops: CDR1 SQVTM, CDR2 ANQGSEA. CDR3 size: 14 residues. Trimming left V 2 bases short and J 0 bases short, with 10 bases between. The CDR3: CSVERENLNTEAFF. The CDR3 DNA sequence: TGCAGCGTTGAACGGGAGAACTTGAACACTGAAGCTTTCTTT.

The chain links TRBV4-2 to TRBJ2-2; D possibly corresponds to TRBD2 (7 bases). The ends were cut back, 5 bases at V and 4 bases at J, with 20 bases in the middle. The CDR3 sequence is 17 residues long. Germline V gene data show CDR1 as LGHNA and CDR2 as YNFKEQ. The CDR3 region has the DNA TGTGCCAGCAGCGAGTCTCGGGGGGCCTCGGGCACCGGGGAGCTGTTTTTT. Protein product: CASSESRGASGTGELFF.

The chain has TRBV19 and TRBJ1-1; D not certain. V was trimmed by 3 bases and J by 4 bases, leaving 15 bases between them. The CDR3 length is 15 residues. CDR1 LNHDA and CDR2 SQIVND come from the germline V gene (reference sequence). CDR3 DNA: TGTGCCAGTAGTATGTTTCGAGAGGCGAGCACTGAAGCTTTCTTT. Its translation is CASSMFREASTEAFF.

V usage is TRBV25-1 and J usage is TRBJ1-4; no clear D gene. This CDR3 comprises 12 residues. V was trimmed by 1 base and J by 8 bases, leaving 5 bases between them. Per germline, CDR1 MGHDK and CDR2 SYGVNS. The CDR3 nucleotides are TGTGCCAGCAGTGAATGGGCAGAAAAACTGTTTTTT. This gives the protein CASSEWAEKLFF.

The count of this clone is one. Other DNA sequences in the sample encode the same CDR3. The chain has TRBV28 and TRBJ2-7; D might be TRBD2 (5 bases). CDR1 MDHEN and CDR2 SYDVKM come from the germline V gene. The CDR3 has 13 amino acids. V was pared by 2 bases and J by 1 base, with 6 bases between. Written as DNA, the CDR3 is TGTGCCAGCAGTTTAGCGGGTTCCTACGAGCAGTACTTC. Translated, it gives CASSLAGSYEQYF.

The V and J genes are TRBV28 and TRBJ2-1, with D perhaps TRBD2 (5 bases). Trimming left V 2 bases short and J 0 bases short, with 11 bases between. CDR1 is MDHEN and CDR2 is SYDVKM in the germline V gene. The CDR3 contains 16 residues. DNA for the CDR3: TGTGCCAGCAGTTTAAGCGAGGGCGGCTCCTACAATGAGCAGTTCTTC. Protein product: CASSLSEGGSYNEQFF.

The chain recombines TRBV9 with TRBJ2-1, with D possibly being TRBD2 (7 bases). The CDR3 has 15 amino acids. The V and J ends lost 0 bases and 9 bases respectively, with 16 bases between them. The germline V gene encodes CDR1 SGDLS and CDR2 YYNGEE. DNA of the CDR3: TGTGCCAGCAGCGTAGCGCTAGCGGAGGGGGGTGAGCAGTTCTTC. Its translation is CASSVALAEGGEQFF.

The V gene is TRBV7-2, the J gene TRBJ2-5, with 8 nucleotides matching TRBD2. V gave up 2 bases and J gave up 5 bases; unmatched junction bases: 13. The CDR3 runs 17 residues. Germline CDR1 and CDR2: SGHTA and FQGNSA. CDR3 nucleotide sequence: TGTGCCAGCAGCTTACGGGGGGGCGGGAGTGCTTCGGAGACCCAGTACTTC. Protein product: CASSLRGGGSASETQYF. The full variable domain, completed using reference TRBV7-2 and TRBJ2-5, is GAGVSQSPSNKVTEKGKDVELRCDPISGHTALYWYRQSLGQGLEFLIYFQGNSAPDKSGLPSDRFSAERTGGSVSTLTIQRTQQEDSAVYLCASSLRGGGSASETQYFGPGTRLLVL.

The rearrangement joins TRBV7-6 to TRBJ1-2; tentatively, D is TRBD1 (6 bases). The CDR3 totals 14 residues. Germline V gene lookup returns CDR1 SGHVS and CDR2 FNYEAQ. With 11 bases removed from V and 0 bases from J, the gap between germline ends came to 16 bases. In DNA form, the CDR3 reads TGTGCCGGGGGGGGGCCTAAACCTAACTATGGCTACACCTTC. Amino acids: CAGGGPKPNYGYTF.

V usage is TRBV29-1 and J usage is TRBJ2-7; no definite D call. The germline V gene has CDR1 SQVTM and CDR2 ANQGSEA. This CDR3 spans 12 amino acids. With 4 bases removed from V and 6 bases from J, the gap between germline ends came to 13 bases. The CDR3 region has the DNA TGCAGCGTTGGGGCCCTCTTCGCCGAGCAGTACTTC. Protein: CSVGALFAEQYF.

The V and J genes are TRBV21-1 and TRBJ1-2. TRBV21-1 is noted as a pseudogene. This CDR3 has 16 residues. Here the CDR3 reads CARPYDRSNCGYGYTF. CDR3 coding DNA: TGTGCCAGGCCCTATGATCGGTCAAACTGTGGTTATGGCTACACCTTC.

The rearrangement uses TRBV4-1 and TRBJ2-7, with D possibly being TRBD1 (5 bases). This CDR3 region has 14 residues. The germline gives CDR1 MGHRA, CDR2 YSYEKL. Trimming removed 4 bases from V and 0 bases from J, with 10 bases in between. The CDR3 sequence is CASSPYRSSYEQYF. The CDR3 DNA reads TGCGCCAGCAGCCCCTACAGGAGCTCCTACGAGCAGTACTTC.

The V call is TRBV7-9, the J call TRBJ2-3, with 8 bases aligning to TRBD1. J was trimmed by 7 bases and V by 7 bases; bases with no gene match: 16. CDR1 is SEHNR, CDR2 FQNEAQ, per germline (reference sequence). The CDR3 runs 16 residues. The CDR3 protein is CASNIYTDREGHTQYF. CDR3 DNA: TGTGCCAGCAACATTTACACGGACAGGGAAGGCCATACGCAGTATTTT.

This clone was detected once. V gene TRBV7-6 combines with J gene TRBJ1-6, with TRBD1 matching 8 bases. Germline CDR1 reads SGHVS; CDR2 reads FNYEAQ. The CDR3 has 15 residues. With V trimmed by 1 base and J by 6 bases, 2 bases remained unmatched. The CDR3 loop is CASSLGQGTNSPLHF. The CDR3 DNA follows: TGTGCCAGCAGCTTAGGACAGGGGACTAATTCACCCCTCCACTTT.